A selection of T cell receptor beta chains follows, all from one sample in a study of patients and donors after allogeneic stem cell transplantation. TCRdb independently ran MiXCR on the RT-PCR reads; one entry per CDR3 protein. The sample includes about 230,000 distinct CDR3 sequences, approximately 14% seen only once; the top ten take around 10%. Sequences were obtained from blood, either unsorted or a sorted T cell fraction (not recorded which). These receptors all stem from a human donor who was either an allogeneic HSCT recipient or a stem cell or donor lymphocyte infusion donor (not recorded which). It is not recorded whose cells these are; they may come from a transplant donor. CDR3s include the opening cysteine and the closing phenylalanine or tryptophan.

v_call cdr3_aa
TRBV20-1 CSAFNHLNANTGELFF
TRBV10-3 CAISGTVNTGELFF
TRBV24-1 CATSDPGTSGIDNEQFF
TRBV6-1 CASSHRGRQETQYF
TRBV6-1 CASRTSGFSYEQYF
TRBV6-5 CASSYRPGGISYGYTF
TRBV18 CASSVDVGTQYF
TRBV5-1 CASSREGKDTQYF
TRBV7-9 CASSSFLTEVYGYTF
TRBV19 CASSMGQGARRTEAFF
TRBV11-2 CASSLAQDNEQFF
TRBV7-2 CASSLDLGGNQPQHF
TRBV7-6 CASSAGMSPSYEQYF
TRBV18 CASSPPGGIENTIYF
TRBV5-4 CASSTTASEETQYF
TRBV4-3 CTSSQDYDSPLHF
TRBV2 CASSADRGGSYEQYF
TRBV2 CASSPSEYSYNEQFF
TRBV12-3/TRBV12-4 CASSPRTGDNYGYTF
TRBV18 CASSSLHRGDYEQYF
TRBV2 CASNGRVQNIQYF
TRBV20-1 CSARDLKEYGYTF
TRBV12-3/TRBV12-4 CASSDPGTTGNTIYF
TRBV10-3 CAISEPQGTGVGELFF
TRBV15 CATSRVTGTEAFF
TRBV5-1 CASSLAGSTDTQYF
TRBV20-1 CSANGDRGRYGYTF
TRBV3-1 CASSSGRGRAEAFF
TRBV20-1 CSASRLEGTQYF
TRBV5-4 CASSLSLMNTEAFF
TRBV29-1 CSASGGQGGDEQYF
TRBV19 CASTSSFPNTGELFF
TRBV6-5 CASSYRGGEDTQYF
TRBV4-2 CASSQIPFQGQGGEQYF
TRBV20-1 CSAIRPVNEQFF
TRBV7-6 CASSPQLGAQETQYF
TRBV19 CASRKQGPDTQYF
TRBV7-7 CASSATGLRETQYF
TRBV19 CASSKGGSITGELFF
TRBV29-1 CSVRSLGEETQYF
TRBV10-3 CAISESTYQETQYF
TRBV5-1 CASSLTVAGANVLTF
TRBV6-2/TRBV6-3 CASSSRNTQYF
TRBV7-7 CASSYEEVTGELFF
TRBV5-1 CASSLESGNTEAFF
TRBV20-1 CSAGPNIAGADTQYF
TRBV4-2 CASSQATQDRGYTF
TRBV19 CASKRQGGLNTEAFF
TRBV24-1 CATSVRDQQFF
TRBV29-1 CSVASTSLSQTEQFF
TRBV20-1 CSARDPRDLHEQYF